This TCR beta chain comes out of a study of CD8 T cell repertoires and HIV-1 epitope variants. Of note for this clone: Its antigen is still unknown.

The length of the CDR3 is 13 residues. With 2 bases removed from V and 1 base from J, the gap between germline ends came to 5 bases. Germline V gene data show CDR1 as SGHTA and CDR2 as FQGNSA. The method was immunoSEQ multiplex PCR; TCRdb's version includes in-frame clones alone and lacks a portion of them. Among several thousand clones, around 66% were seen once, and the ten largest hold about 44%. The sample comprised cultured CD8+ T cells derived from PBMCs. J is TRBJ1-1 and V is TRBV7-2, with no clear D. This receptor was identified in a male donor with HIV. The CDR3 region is CASSLWGNTEAFF. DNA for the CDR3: TGTGCCAGCAGCTTATGGGGGAACACTGAAGCTTTCTTT. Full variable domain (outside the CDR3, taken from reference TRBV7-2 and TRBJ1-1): GAGVSQSPSNKVTEKGKDVELRCDPISGHTALYWYRQSLGQGLEFLIYFQGNSAPDKSGLPSDRFSAERTGGSVSTLTIQRTQQEDSAVYLCASSLWGNTEAFFGQGTRLTVV.